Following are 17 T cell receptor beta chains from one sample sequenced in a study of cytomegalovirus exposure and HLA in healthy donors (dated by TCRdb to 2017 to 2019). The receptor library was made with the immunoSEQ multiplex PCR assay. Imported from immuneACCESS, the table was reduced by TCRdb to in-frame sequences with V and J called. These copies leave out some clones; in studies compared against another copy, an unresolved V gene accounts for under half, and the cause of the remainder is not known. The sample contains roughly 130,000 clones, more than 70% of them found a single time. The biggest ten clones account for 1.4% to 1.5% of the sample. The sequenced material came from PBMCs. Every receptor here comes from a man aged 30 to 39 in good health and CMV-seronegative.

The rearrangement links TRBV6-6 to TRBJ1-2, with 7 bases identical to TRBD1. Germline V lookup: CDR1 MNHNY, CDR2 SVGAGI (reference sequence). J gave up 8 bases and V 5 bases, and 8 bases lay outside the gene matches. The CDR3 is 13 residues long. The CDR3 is CASSRDRAGGYTF. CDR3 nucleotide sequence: TGTGCCAGCAGTCGTGACAGGGCTGGCGGCTACACCTTC.

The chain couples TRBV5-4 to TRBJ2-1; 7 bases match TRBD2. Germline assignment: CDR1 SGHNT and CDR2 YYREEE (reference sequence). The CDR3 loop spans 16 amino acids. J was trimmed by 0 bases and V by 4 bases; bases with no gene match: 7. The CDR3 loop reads CASSHLAESSYNEQFF. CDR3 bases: TGTGCCAGCAGCCATCTAGCGGAGAGCTCCTACAATGAGCAGTTCTTC.

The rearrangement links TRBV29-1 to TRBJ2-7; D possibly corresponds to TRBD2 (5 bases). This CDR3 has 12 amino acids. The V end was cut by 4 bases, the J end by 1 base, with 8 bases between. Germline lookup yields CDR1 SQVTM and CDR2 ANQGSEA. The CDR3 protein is CSVAGSSYEQYF. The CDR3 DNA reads TGCAGCGTTGCTGGGAGTTCCTACGAGCAGTACTTC.

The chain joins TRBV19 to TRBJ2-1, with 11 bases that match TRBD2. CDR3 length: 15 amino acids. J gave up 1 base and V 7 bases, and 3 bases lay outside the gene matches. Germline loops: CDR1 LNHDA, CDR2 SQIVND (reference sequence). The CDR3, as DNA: TGTGCCAGTACCATAGCGGGAGGGTCCTACAATGAGCAGTTCTTC. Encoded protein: CASTIAGGSYNEQFF.

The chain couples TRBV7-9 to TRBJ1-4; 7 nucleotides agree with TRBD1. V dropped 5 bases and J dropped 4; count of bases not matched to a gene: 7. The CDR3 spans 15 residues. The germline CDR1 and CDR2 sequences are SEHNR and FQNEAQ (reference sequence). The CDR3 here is CASSPRDSFNEKLFF. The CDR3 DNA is TGTGCCAGCAGCCCTCGGGACAGCTTTAATGAAAAACTGTTTTTT.

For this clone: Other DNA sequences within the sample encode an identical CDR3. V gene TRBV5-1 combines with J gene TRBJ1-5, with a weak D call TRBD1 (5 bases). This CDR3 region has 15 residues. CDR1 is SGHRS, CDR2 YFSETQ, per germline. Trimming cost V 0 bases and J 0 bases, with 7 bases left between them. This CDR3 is CASSLEGVSNQPQHF. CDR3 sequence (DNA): TGCGCCAGCAGCTTGGAAGGGGTTAGCAATCAGCCCCAGCATTTT.

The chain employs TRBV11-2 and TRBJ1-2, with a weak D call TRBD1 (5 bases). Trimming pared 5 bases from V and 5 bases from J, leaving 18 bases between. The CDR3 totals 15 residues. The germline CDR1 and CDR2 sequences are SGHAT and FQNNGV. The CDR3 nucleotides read TGTGCCAGCAGCCCTGCAGACAGAACTCGGTATGGCTACACCTTC. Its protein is CASSPADRTRYGYTF.

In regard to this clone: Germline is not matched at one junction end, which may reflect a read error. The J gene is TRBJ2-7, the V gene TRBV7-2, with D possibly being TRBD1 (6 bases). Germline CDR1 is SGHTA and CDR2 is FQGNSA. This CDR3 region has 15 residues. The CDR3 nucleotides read TGTGCCAGCAGCGTAGCCCCAGGGGCTGGCTACGAGCAGTACTTC. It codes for CASSVAPGAGYEQYF.

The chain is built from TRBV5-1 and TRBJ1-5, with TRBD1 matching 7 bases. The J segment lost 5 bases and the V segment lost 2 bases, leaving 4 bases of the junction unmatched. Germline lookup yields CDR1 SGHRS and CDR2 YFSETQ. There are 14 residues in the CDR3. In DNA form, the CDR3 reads TGCGCCAGCAGCTTACGACAGGGCGATCAGCCCCAGCATTTT. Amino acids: CASSLRQGDQPQHF.

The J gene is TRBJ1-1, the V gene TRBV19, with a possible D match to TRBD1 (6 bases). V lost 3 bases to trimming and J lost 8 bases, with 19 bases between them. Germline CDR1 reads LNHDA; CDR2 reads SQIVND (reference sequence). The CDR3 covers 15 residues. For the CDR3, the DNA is TGTGCCAGTAGTATCCAGGGGCGGGTTGAGCGGGAAGCTTTCTTT. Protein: CASSIQGRVEREAFF.

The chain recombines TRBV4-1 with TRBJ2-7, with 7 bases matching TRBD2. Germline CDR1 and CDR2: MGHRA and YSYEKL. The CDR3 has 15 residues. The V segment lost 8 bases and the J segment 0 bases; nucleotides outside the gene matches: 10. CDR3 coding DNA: TGCGCCAGCGGGAGGGGTTACCCCAGCTCCTACGAGCAGTACTTC. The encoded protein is CASGRGYPSSYEQYF.

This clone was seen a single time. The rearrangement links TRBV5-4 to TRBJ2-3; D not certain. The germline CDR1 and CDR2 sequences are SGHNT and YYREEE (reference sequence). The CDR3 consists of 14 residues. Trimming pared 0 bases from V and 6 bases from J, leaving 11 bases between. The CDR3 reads CASSLGEATDTQYF. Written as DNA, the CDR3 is TGTGCCAGCAGCTTGGGTGAGGCCACCGATACGCAGTATTTT.

CDR3 loop: CASSDRDQETQYF. The DNA of the CDR3 is TGTGCCAGCTCCGACAGGGACCAAGAGACCCAGTACTTC. The V call is TRBV18, the J call TRBJ2-5, with 7 nucleotides matching TRBD1. The CDR3 runs to 13 residues. J was trimmed by 0 bases and V by 6 bases; bases with no gene match: 1. Germline CDR1 is KGHSH and CDR2 is LQKENI.

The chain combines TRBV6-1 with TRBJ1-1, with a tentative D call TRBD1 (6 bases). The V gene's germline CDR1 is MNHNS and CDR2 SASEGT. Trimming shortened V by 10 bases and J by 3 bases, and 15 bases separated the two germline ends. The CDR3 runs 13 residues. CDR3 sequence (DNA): TGTGCCACCCAGGGGACTAGGGACACTGAAGCTTTCTTT. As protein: CATQGTRDTEAFF.

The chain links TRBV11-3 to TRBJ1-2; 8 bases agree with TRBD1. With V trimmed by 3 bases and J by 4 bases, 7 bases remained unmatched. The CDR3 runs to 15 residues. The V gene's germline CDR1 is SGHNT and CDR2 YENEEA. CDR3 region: CASSLAGTGLYGYTF. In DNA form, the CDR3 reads TGTGCCAGCAGCTTGGCCGGGACAGGCCTCTATGGCTACACCTTC.

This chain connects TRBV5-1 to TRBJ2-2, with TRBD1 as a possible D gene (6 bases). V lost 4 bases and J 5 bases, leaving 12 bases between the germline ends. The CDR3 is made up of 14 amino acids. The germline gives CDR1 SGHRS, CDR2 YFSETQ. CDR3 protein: CASSPGQTTGELFF. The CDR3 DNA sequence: TGCGCCAGCAGCCCCGGACAGACGACCGGGGAGCTGTTTTTT. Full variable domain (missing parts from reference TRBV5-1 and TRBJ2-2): KAGVTQTPRYLIKTRGQQVTLSCSPISGHRSVSWYQQTPGQGLQFLFEYFSETQRNKGNFPGRFSGRQFSNSRSEMNVSTLELGDSALYLCASSPGQTTGELFFGEGSRLTVL.

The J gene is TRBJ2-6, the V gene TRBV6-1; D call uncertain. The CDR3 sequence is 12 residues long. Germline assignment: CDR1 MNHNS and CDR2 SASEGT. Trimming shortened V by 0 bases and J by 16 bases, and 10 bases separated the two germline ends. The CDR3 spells CASSEASPLLTF. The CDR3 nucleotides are TGTGCCAGCAGTGAAGCGAGTCCGCTTCTGACTTTC.